Listed below are T cell receptor beta chains from one sample, sequenced in a study of cytomegalovirus exposure and HLA in healthy donors. Repertoires were generated with immunoSEQ multiplex PCR, while TCRdb's copy carries only in-frame clones and drops some. This sample yields approximately 100,000 clones, of which roughly four fifths are seen a single time; approximately 1.5% belongs to the top ten. Material for sequencing was PBMCs. These receptors all stem from a man aged 45-60 years in good health and CMV-seronegative. Both conserved end residues are part of each CDR3. The order of the fields is V gene, J gene, CDR3 protein.

TRBV7-2	TRBJ1-2	CASSLASDYGYTF
TRBV2	TRBJ1-2	CASSEALHYGYTF
TRBV7-9	TRBJ2-3	CASSFSSGSRADTQYF
TRBV5-1	TRBJ1-1	CASSLGETGEAFF
TRBV5-1	TRBJ1-1	CASSLGAGAVTEAFF
TRBV7-6	TRBJ2-2	CASSSGLAGITGELFF
TRBV18	TRBJ2-2	CASSLLGQGSTGELFF
TRBV5-1	TRBJ1-1	CASSSTSNTEAFF
TRBV4-2	TRBJ2-1	CASSRDLAVSYNEQFF
TRBV14	TRBJ2-5	CASSQLGGRYQETQYF
TRBV6-1	TRBJ2-5	CASSPRGRGETQYF
TRBV5-4	TRBJ1-1	CASSLGSTVNTEAFF
TRBV28	TRBJ1-2	CASRMGQLLGAYTF
TRBV5-1	TRBJ2-6	CASSRTVGSGANVLTF
TRBV18	TRBJ1-1	CASSPDKNTEAFF
TRBV28	TRBJ1-2	CASSRQSNYGYTF
TRBV6-6	TRBJ2-3	CASSFTGYTDTQYF
TRBV6-5	TRBJ1-5	CASSPQISQHF
TRBV6-1	TRBJ1-5	CASSEFEPYSNQPQHF
TRBV4-3	TRBJ1-2	CASSQGARANYGYTF
TRBV6-1	TRBJ2-1	CASTAGLPNEQFF
TRBV7-6	TRBJ1-5	CASSLTGSRDQPQHF
TRBV10-3	TRBJ2-3	CAISEVADTQYF
TRBV2	TRBJ2-6	CASKDSLSGANVLTF
TRBV18	TRBJ2-1	CASSPNSIAGAGEQFF
TRBV9	TRBJ2-5	CASSASTSGGGETQYF
TRBV30	TRBJ1-5	CAWSGQGRNQPQHF
TRBV7-8	TRBJ2-7	CATRQGRFTYEQYF
TRBV15	TRBJ1-2	CATSRDLGDNYGYTF
TRBV5-1	TRBJ2-5	CASGQTGGAEETQYF
TRBV5-4	TRBJ2-3	CASSLRQGGTDTQYF
TRBV10-1	TRBJ1-4	CASSDPGDSGEKLFF
TRBV14	TRBJ2-3	CASSLGHRDTQYF
TRBV10-3	TRBJ1-6	CAISRQENNSPLHF
TRBV7-9	TRBJ2-5	CASSPPGGLQETQYF
TRBV28	TRBJ1-2	CASATAYGYTF
TRBV5-1	TRBJ1-3	CASSGGQPGNTIYF
TRBV4-1	TRBJ1-2	CASSQGLRTQYGFGYTF
TRBV27	TRBJ1-5	CASSLSRTGPSNQPQHF
TRBV6-1	TRBJ2-2	CANPQLTGSAGELFF